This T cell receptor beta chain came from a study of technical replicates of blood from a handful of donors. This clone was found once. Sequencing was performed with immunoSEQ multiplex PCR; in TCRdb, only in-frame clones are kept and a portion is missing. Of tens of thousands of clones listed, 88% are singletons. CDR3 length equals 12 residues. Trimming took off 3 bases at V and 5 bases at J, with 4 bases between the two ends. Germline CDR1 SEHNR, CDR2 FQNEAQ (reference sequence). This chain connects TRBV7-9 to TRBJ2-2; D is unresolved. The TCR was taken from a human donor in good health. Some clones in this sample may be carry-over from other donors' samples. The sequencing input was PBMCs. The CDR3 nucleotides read TGTGCCAGCAGCTTTCCTACCGGGGAGCTGTTTTTT. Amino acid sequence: CASSFPTGELFF.